The present entry profiles one T cell receptor beta chain with its context. The sample comes from a study of blood T cell repertoires in COVID-19. The wider study: The samples span acute and convalescent COVID-19 from the United States, Italy and Spain. T cells, B-cell-depleted T cells, or PBMCs provided the cDNA or gDNA that served as material.

Original handling: Cell counts per sample came from amplifying reference gene primers. The method was immunoSEQ multiplex PCR; TCRdb's version includes in-frame clones alone and lacks a portion of them. V, J and clone size are those of that table, while D and trimming were read from the DNA. The table records tens of thousands of clones, more than 85% of them present only once. Per germline, CDR1 SGHDT and CDR2 YYEEEE. The CDR3 contains 14 residues. The trim removed 3 bases at V and 11 bases at J, leaving 9 bases unmatched. Sequences were obtained from peripheral blood. The TCR sequence derives from a man in his forties or fifties with acute or convalescent COVID-19. This chain links TRBV5-6 with TRBJ2-4; TRBD1 agrees at 9 bases. The CDR3 reads CASSSPGQGFFQYF. Written as DNA, the CDR3 is TGTGCCAGCAGCTCGCCGGGACAGGGATTCTTTCAGTACTTC.